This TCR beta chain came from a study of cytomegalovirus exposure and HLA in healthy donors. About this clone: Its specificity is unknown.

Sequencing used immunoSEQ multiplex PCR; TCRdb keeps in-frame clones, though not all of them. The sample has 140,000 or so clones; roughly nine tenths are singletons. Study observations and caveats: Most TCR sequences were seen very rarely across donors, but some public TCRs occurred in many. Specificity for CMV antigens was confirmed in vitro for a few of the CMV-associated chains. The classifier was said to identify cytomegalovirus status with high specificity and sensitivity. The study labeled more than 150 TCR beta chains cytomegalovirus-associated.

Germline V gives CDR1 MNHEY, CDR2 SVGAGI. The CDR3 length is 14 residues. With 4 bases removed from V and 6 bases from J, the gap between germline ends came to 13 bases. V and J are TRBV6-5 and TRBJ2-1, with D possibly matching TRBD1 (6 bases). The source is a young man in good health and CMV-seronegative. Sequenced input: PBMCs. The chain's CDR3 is CASSFQLQGNEQFF. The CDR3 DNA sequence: TGTGCCAGCAGTTTCCAGTTACAGGGCAATGAGCAGTTCTTC.